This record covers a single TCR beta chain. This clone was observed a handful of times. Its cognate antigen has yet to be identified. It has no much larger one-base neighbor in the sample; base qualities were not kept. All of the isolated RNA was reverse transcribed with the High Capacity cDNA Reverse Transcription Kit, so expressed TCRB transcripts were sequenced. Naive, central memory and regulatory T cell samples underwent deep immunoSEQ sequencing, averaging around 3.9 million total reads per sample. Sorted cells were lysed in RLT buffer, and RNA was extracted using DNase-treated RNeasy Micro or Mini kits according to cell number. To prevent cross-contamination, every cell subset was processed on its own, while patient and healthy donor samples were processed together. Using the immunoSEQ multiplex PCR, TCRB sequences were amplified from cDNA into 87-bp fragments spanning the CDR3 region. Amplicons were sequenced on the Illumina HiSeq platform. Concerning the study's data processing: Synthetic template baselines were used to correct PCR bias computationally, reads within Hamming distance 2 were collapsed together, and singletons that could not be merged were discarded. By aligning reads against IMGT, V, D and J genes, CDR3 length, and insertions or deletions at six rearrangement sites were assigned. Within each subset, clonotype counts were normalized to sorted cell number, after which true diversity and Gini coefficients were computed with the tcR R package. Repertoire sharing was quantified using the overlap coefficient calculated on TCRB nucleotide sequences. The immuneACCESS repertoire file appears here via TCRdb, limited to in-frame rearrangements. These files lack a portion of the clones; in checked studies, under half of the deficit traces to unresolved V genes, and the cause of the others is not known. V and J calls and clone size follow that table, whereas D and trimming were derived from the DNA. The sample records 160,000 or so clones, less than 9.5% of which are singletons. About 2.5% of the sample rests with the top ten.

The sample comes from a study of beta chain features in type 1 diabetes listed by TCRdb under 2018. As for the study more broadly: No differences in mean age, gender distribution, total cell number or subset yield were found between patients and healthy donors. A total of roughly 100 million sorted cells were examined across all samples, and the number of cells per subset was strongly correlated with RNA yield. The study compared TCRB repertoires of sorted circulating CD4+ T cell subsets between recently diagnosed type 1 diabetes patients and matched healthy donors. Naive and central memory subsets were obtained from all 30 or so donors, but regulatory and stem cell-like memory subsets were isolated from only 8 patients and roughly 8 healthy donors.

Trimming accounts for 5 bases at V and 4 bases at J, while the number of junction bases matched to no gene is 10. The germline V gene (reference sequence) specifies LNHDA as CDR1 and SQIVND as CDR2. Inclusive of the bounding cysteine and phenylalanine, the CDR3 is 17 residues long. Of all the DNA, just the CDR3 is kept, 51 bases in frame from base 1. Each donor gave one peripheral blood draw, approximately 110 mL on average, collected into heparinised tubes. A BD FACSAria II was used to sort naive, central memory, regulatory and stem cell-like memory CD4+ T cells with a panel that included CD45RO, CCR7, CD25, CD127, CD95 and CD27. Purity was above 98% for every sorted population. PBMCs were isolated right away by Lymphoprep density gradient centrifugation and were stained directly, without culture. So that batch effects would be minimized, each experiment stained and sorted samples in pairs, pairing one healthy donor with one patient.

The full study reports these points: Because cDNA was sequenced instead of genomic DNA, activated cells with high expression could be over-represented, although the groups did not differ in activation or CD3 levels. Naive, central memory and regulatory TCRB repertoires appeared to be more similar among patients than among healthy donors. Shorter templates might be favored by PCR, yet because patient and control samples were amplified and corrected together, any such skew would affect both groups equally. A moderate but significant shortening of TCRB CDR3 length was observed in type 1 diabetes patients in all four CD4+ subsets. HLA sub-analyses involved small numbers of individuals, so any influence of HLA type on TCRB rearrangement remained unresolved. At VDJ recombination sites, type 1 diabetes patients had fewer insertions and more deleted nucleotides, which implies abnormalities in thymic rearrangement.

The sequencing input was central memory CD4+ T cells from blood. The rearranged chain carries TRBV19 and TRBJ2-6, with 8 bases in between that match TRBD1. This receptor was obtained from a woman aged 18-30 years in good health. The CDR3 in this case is CASSQRQGYRGANVLTF. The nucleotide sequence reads TGTGCCAGTAGTCAAAGACAGGGGTATAGAGGGGCCAACGTCCTGACTTTC.